Listed here is a single T cell receptor beta chain. These data belong to a study of CD8 T cells in Susac syndrome. RNA, at roughly 0.5 to 1 ug, was reverse transcribed with random hexamers. A multiplex approach, immunoSEQ multiplex PCR, amplified TCR beta CDR3 across 54 Vbeta and 13 Jbeta. TCRdb processed the immunoSEQ multiplex PCR reads anew with MiXCR; each CDR3 protein has one entry. The sample consists of 80,000 to 90,000 distinct CDR3 sequences, around 93% of them appearing once. The CD8+ and CD4+ T cells were isolated magnetically using a negative isolation approach, whereas the TEMRA cells were enriched by FACS. Sequencing input: CD8+ T cells from PBMCs. This receptor was taken from a human donor in good health.

CDR3 loop: CASSPEGGKINNEQFF. DNA of the CDR3: TGTGCCAGCAGCCCCGAGGGCGGGAAAATAAACAATGAGCAGTTCTTC. The chain recombines TRBV7-9 with TRBJ2-1, with D tentatively TRBD2 (6 bases). Germline CDR1 and CDR2: SEHNR and FQNEAQ (reference sequence). CDR3 length: 16 amino acids. V was trimmed by 5 bases and J by 5 bases, leaving 19 bases between them.